This T cell receptor (beta chain) is drawn from a study of blood T cells in healthy people across ages. This clonotype was observed many times. The CDR3 runs 12 residues. The germline V gene has CDR1 SNHLY and CDR2 FYNNEI. V gave up 6 bases and J gave up 8 bases, with 11 bases separating them. Primers used in a second PCR of roughly 7 to 11 cycles were a sample-barcoded 5' primer and a J-beta primer mix. TCRdb called the 5' RACE reads again in MiXCR, with one record for every CDR3 protein. There are about a million distinct CDR3 sequences in the sample; roughly two fifths occur only once, and 13% lies in the top ten.

Source material: blood. The rearrangement joins TRBV2 to TRBJ2-1; D is uncertain. The sequence derives from a man aged 18 to 29 in good health. The CDR3 coding sequence is TGTGCCAGCAGATATTTTGGGGATGAGCAGTTCTTC. Protein: CASRYFGDEQFF.